Sequencing of this T cell receptor (beta chain) was carried out in a study of cytomegalovirus exposure and HLA in healthy donors. Amplification used 60 Vbeta primers and 13 Jbeta primers. Profiling relied on immunoSEQ multiplex PCR, and the TCRdb table lists in-frame clones only, not all of them. The table lists roughly 150,000 clones, around 74% of them singletons. The length of the CDR3 is 15 residues. CDR1 and CDR2 (germline): MDHEN, SYDVKM. With 4 bases clipped from V and 10 bases from J, the junction kept 12 bases outside the gene matches. Overall study findings and caveats: Available immune exposure information covered CMV serostatus only.

Notes on this clone: Its target is not known.

The receptor's source is a female donor in good health and CMV-seronegative. Sequenced input: PBMCs. The chain carries TRBV28 and TRBJ1-2; TRBD1 matches 10 bases. CDR3 coding DNA: TGTGCCAGCAGTTCCTACCAAGGGACAGGGGAGGCCTACACCTTC. It is translated as CASSSYQGTGEAYTF.